This TCR beta chain was obtained from a study of PD-1 blockade in classical Hodgkin lymphoma (dated by TCRdb to 2020 to 2022). Context from the whole study: Nivolumab dosing was 3 mg/kg intravenously every 2 weeks, continuing until either disease progression or unacceptable toxicity. The study used TCR beta sequencing and CyTOF to define a peripheral blood immune signature of response to PD-1 blockade in classical Hodgkin lymphoma. Overall results and qualifications from the work: Lower diversity was observed in patients in whom nivolumab was started less than 1 year after ASCT, and these patients were excluded from later analyses so that confounding by immune reconstitution would be avoided. Trial patients with a complete response had baseline diversity similar to that of newly diagnosed patients, while partial responders and progressors had significantly lower diversity. Only a single clinical trial cohort was studied, and what caused the repertoire differences, possibly disease activity or prior therapy, remained undefined. Newly diagnosed patients were reported to have lower baseline TCR diversity than healthy donors, and relapsed/refractory patients were reported to have lower baseline TCR diversity still. CD4+ but not CD8+ TCR diversity rose significantly by C4D1 (p=0.0027 vs p=0.16), most apparent in complete responders (p=0.02).

The CDR3 starts with the cysteine, ends with the phenylalanine, and has 13 residues. This entry keeps only the CDR3 DNA: 39 bases, framed from base 1. Genomic DNA was isolated using the Qiagen DNeasy kit from unsorted PBMCs as well as from negatively selected CD4+ and CD8+ fractions. TCR beta CDR3 regions were amplified by immunoSEQ multiplex PCR using primers annealing to V and J segments. Amplification bias was minimized using a synthetic immune receptor repertoire, and residual bias was removed computationally after sequencing. In the authors' own workflow: Repertoire diversity was quantified as the Shannon entropy index using custom Python scripts. Unsorted, CD4+ and CD8+ repertoires were analyzed separately, except for combined analyses in which CD4+ and CD8+ sequences were merged in silico. Clonal expansion was defined as at least a 2-fold frequency increase after treatment relative to C1D1, with a pseudocount of 0.5 for undetected baseline clones. Clones with 0 or 1 copy at C1D1 were classified as singleton clones, and clones with 2 or more copies were classified as non-singleton clones. Clones expanded in unsorted samples were assigned a CD4+, CD8+ or unknown annotation through matching of protein sequences in sorted samples from the same patient. Diversity changes from C1D1 to C4D1 were tested in paired samples using Wilcoxon tests. Held by TCRdb, this immuneACCESS table contains in-frame sequences only and omits some clones. Under half of the omission traces to an unresolved V gene where checked; the cause of the rest is unknown. The V and J calls and the clone size are those of that table, but D and trimming were determined from the DNA. The sample table lists tens of thousands of clones, 75% to 90% of them with a count of one. The ten most abundant clones make up 13% of the sample.

The time point tag for this specimen amounts to: cycle 4 day 1 (C4D1), after 6 weeks of nivolumab. Relapse after autologous stem cell transplantation had occurred in all trial patients, and cohorts A, B and C were distinguished by prior brentuximab vedotin exposure. A total of around 59 patients with relapsed/refractory classical Hodgkin lymphoma made up the trial cohort, and each patient's best overall response was complete response, partial response or progressive disease. Single-agent nivolumab was administered to trial patients in the multi-cohort phase II CheckMate 205 trial. Best overall response was determined by an independent review committee according to the 2007 International Working Group response criteria. Trial PBMCs were obtained immediately prior to nivolumab initiation (C1D1) and on therapy at cycle 2 day 1 and cycle 4 day 1. Peripheral blood was collected in 8 mL Vacutainer Cell Preparation Tubes, from which PBMCs were isolated by centrifugation and then cryopreserved.

Note on this clone: This clone's antigen is unknown. No much larger clone is present one base from it, and per-base qualities are unavailable.

Sequenced material: peripheral blood mononuclear cells (PBMCs), taken before the fourth cycle of nivolumab. This clonotype originated in a human donor with classical Hodgkin lymphoma. The chain joins TRBV21-1 to TRBJ1-5. TRBV21-1 is described as a pseudogene. The CDR3 region: CATQPASHQPQHF. In nucleotide form, the sequence is TGTGCCACCCAACCGGCCTCGCATCAGCCCCAGCATTTT.